These 4 T cell receptor beta chains were sequenced from one sample in a study of blood T cell repertoires in COVID-19. TCRdb's copy holds only in-frame clones and misses some; the assay was immunoSEQ multiplex PCR. In the table there are some 290,000 clones, approximately 87% of which are singletons. Sequencing was carried out using peripheral blood. The source of these receptors is a man in his sixties who had recovered from COVID-19.

The chain is built from TRBV10-3 and TRBJ2-3; D is unresolved. Trimming removed 6 bases at V and 2 bases at J, with 9 bases between. Per germline, CDR1 ENHRY and CDR2 SYGVKD. CDR3 length: 13 amino acids. The DNA of the CDR3 is TGTGCCATCAGCGACTGGAACACAGATACGCAGTATTTT. Translated, it gives CAISDWNTDTQYF.

The gene calls are TRBV19 and TRBJ1-2; D is ambiguous. V dropped 5 bases and J dropped 10 bases, with 14 bases sitting between them. CDR1 LNHDA and CDR2 SQIVND come from the germline V gene (reference sequence). The CDR3 contains 12 residues. In DNA form, the CDR3 reads TGTGCCAGTAGTGCGGGCGTCGGGTTCTACACCTTC. Translation: CASSAGVGFYTF.

The chain couples TRBV7-6 to TRBJ2-2; D is ambiguous. The CDR3 is made up of 15 amino acids. Germline loops: CDR1 SGHVS, CDR2 FNYEAQ. The V and J ends lost 1 base and 2 bases respectively, with 8 bases between them. The DNA for the CDR3 is TGTGCCAGCAGCTTAGTTCCAGATAACACCGGGGAGCTGTTTTTT. It is translated as CASSLVPDNTGELFF.

This sequence joins TRBV6-1 and TRBJ1-5, with D possibly being TRBD1 (6 bases). CDR1 and CDR2 from the germline V gene are MNHNS and SASEGT. V was clipped by 0 bases and J by 14 bases, with 14 bases between them. CDR3 length: 13 residues. For the CDR3, the DNA is TGTGCCAGCAGTGAAGCACGAGGGGGTAGAAAGCATTTT. Amino acid sequence: CASSEARGGRKHF.